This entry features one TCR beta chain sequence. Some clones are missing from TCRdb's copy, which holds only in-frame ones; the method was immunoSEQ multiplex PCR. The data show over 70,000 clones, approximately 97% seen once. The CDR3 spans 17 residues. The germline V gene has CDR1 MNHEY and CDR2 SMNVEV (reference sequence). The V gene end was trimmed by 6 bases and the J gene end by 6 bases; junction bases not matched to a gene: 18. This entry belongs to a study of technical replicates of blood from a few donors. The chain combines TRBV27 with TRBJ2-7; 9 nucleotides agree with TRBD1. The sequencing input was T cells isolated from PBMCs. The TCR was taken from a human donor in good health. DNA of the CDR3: TGTGCCAGCAGCTCAACAGGGGGCTCCCTCTTACCCCGCGAGCAGTACTTC. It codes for CASSSTGGSLLPREQYF.